Listed below are T cell receptor beta chains from one sample, sequenced in a study of metastatic and nonmetastatic thyroid tumors. TCRdb re-called the PCR reads via MiXCR. Of about 18,000 clones listed, 34% are singletons. Specimen: tumor tissue. These receptor sequences come from a male donor with papillary thyroid cancer or a benign thyroid nodule (not recorded which). Some clones in this sample may be carry-over from other donors' samples. Both conserved end residues are part of each CDR3.

v_gene | CDR3aa
TRBV12-3/TRBV12-4 | CASSSGDEDTQYF
TRBV14 | CASSLWWAAWDTGELFF
TRBV7-2 | CASSPFQGAGEETQYF
TRBV6-1 | CASSLAFHRTDTQYF
TRBV5-1 | CASSLGWTSVYEHFF
TRBV25-1 | CASSETSGIRDTQYF
TRBV11-3 | CASSPIWGAEAFF
TRBV20-1 | CSAQPGQGKVHEQYF
TRBV6-1 | CASRARTGGAGGETQYF
TRBV29-1 | CSVTGERTEAFF
TRBV29-1 | CSVAGQGVFRVGQETQYF
TRBV28 | CASILIVGKRHTDTQYF
TRBV6-6 | CASSYSKAQRTGGYTF
TRBV6-1 | CASSELLWGDGYTF
TRBV7-3 | CASSSRLTGIDEQFF
TRBV6-5 | CASSYTLRGENYGYTF
TRBV6-1 | CASRPGWGNNEQFF
TRBV6-4 | CASSPGLAGGEETQYF
TRBV20-1 | CSARDLTGGPQPFF
TRBV28 | CASSSSSGKTGGGYEQYF
TRBV14 | CASSLCGGGGAEAFF
TRBV5-8 | CASSRDYTEAFF
TRBV20-1 | CSASLLPPRVGELFF
TRBV7-9 | CASSFGNTIYF
TRBV5-1 | CASSLESANYGYTF
TRBV14 | CASSQTGIDYEQYF
TRBV18 | CASSPGANYGYTF
TRBV19 | CASSIGSGRDNEQFF
TRBV6-2/TRBV6-3 | CASSYAVTSSYKQYF
TRBV12-3/TRBV12-4 | CASSAAGWPDEQFF
TRBV2 | CASKLQGAGGYTF
TRBV20-1 | CSSWRMDISTDTQYF
TRBV4-2 | CASSQVGSNEQFF
TRBV6-1 | CASRATGNNGELFF
TRBV6-1 | CASSFGRYRGGEQYF
TRBV5-1 | CASSLNRRDYGYTF
TRBV6-1 | CASRLQGSGNNEQFF